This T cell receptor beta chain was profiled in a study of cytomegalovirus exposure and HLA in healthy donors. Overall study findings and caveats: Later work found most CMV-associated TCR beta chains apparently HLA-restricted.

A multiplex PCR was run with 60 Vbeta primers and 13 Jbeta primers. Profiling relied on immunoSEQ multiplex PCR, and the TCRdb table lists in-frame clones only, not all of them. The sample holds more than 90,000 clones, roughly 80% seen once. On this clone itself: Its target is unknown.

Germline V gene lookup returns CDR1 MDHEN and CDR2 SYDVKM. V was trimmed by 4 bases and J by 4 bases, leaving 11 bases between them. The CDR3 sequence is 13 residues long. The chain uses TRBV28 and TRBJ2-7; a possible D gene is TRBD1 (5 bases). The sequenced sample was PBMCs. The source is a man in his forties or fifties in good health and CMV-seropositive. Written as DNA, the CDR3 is TGTGCCAGCAGTTCTGCAAACAGGTACGAGCAGTACTTC. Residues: CASSSANRYEQYF.